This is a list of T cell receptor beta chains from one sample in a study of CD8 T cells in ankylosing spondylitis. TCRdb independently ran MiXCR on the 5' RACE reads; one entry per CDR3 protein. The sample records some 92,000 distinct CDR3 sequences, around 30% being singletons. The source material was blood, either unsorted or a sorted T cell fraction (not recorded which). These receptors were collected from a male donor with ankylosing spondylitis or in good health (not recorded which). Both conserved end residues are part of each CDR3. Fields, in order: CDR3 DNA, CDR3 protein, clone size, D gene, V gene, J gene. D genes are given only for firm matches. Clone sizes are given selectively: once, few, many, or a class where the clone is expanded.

TGTGCCAGCAGTTTAGAGGAGGGGAGGGCTTTCTTT	CASSLEEGRAFF	few	NA	TRBV12-3/TRBV12-4	TRBJ1-1
TGTGCCAGCAGCTCCGGCTCGGGGGTCGGAGGCTACACCTTC	CASSSGSGVGGYTF	NA	NA	TRBV7-3	TRBJ1-2
TGCAGTGTGCCGGACAGGGAGTACGAGCAGTACTTC	CSVPDREYEQYF	few	TRBD1	TRBV20-1	TRBJ2-7
TGCGCCAGCAGCCCGCCTAGGGGAGATACGCAGTATTTT	CASSPPRGDTQYF	NA	NA	TRBV4-1	TRBJ2-3
TGTGCCAGCAGCTTGTTCGCAGGGCTCTCCTACAATGAGCAGTTCTTC	CASSLFAGLSYNEQFF	NA	NA	TRBV7-3	TRBJ2-1
TGTGCCACCAGTGATCCCCCTAATGAGCAGTTCTTC	CATSDPPNEQFF	NA	NA	TRBV24-1	TRBJ2-1
TGTGCCAGCAGCACGCCGGGAGGCCGAGGCTACAATGAGCAGTTCTTC	CASSTPGGRGYNEQFF	NA	TRBD2	TRBV7-9	TRBJ2-1
TGTGCCACCAGCAGAGATGGAGGGGGCTCCACTGAAGCTTTCTTT	CATSRDGGGSTEAFF	NA	TRBD1	TRBV15	TRBJ1-1
TGCAGCGCCGCGGACAGGTCCAAAGGGGGGGGCTACACCTTC	CSAADRSKGGGYTF	NA	TRBD1	TRBV29-1	TRBJ1-2
TGTGCCATCAGTGAACGGCAGAATCAGCCCCAGCATTTT	CAISERQNQPQHF	few	NA	TRBV10-3	TRBJ1-5
TGCAGTGCTAGAGGTACCCCGGGACTAGACCTAGTCTACGAGCAGTACTTC	CSARGTPGLDLVYEQYF	few	TRBD2	TRBV20-1	TRBJ2-7
TGTGCCAGCAGCCAGAGGGTGCAGGGCGAGCAGTACTTC	CASSQRVQGEQYF	few	NA	TRBV7-6	TRBJ2-7
TGTGCCAGCAGTGAATTCCCGGGACAGATGGGAAAACTGTTTTTT	CASSEFPGQMGKLFF	NA	TRBD1	TRBV6-1	TRBJ1-4
TGTGCCAGCAGCTTAAGGCCGGGACGGACAGATACGCAGTATTTT	CASSLRPGRTDTQYF	many	NA	TRBV7-3	TRBJ2-3
TGCGCCAGCAGCATATTCCAGGGGGATGGCTACACCTTC	CASSIFQGDGYTF	few	TRBD1	TRBV5-1	TRBJ1-2
TGCAGTGCTGTTGACAGGGGAGCCTCCTACGAGCAGTACTTC	CSAVDRGASYEQYF	few	TRBD1	TRBV20-1	TRBJ2-7
TGTGCCACCAGCAGCAGGACAGGGGTCACAGATACGCAGTATTTT	CATSSRTGVTDTQYF	few	TRBD1	TRBV15	TRBJ2-3
TGCAGCGTTGAGGCGGTCGGATCCCCAGATACGCAGTATTTT	CSVEAVGSPDTQYF	NA	NA	TRBV29-1	TRBJ2-3
TGCAGTGCTGGCGGTGCGGAGACCCAGTACTTC	CSAGGAETQYF	few	NA	TRBV20-1	TRBJ2-5
TGCAGCGTTGCCTCTAGCGGAGGGGACTATGAGCAGTTCTTC	CSVASSGGDYEQFF	few	TRBD2	TRBV29-1	TRBJ2-1
TGCGCCAGCAGCTTGGCAGGCGGCTCGAGGGGCACAGATACGCAGTATTTT	CASSLAGGSRGTDTQYF	few	NA	TRBV5-1	TRBJ2-3
TGTGCCAGCAGTTTCAGAGACAGGGATACGCAGTATTTT	CASSFRDRDTQYF	few	NA	TRBV12-3/TRBV12-4	TRBJ2-3
TGCGCCAGCAGCTTCCTCAGGGGAGACCCAAACACCGGGGAGCTGTTTTTT	CASSFLRGDPNTGELFF	many	NA	TRBV5-1	TRBJ2-2
TGTGCCACCAGTGATTCGAGCGGGAGCGAGCAGTTCTTC	CATSDSSGSEQFF	NA	TRBD2	TRBV24-1	TRBJ2-1
TGCGCCAGCAGCTTGGCGGTACTGGGAGGCGGGGAAAAACTGTTTTTT	CASSLAVLGGGEKLFF	NA	NA	TRBV5-1	TRBJ1-4
TGTGCCAGCAGCCCCACACGGGGCTCCTACGAGCAGTACTTC	CASSPTRGSYEQYF	NA	NA	TRBV7-3	TRBJ2-7
TGTGCCAGCAGCGTACCGGGACCACAGGTGGCGGAGACCCAGTACTTC	CASSVPGPQVAETQYF	few	NA	TRBV7-8	TRBJ2-5
TGTGCCAGCAGCCCCCAGGGTGGTGGCTACACCTTC	CASSPQGGGYTF	NA	NA	TRBV7-8	TRBJ1-2
TGTGCCAGCAGCTCTTTGTTTGGCTACACCTTC	CASSSLFGYTF	NA	NA	TRBV4-2	TRBJ1-2
TGTGCCAGCAGCTTAGCGGCAGGGCACGGCAATCAGCCCCAGCATTTT	CASSLAAGHGNQPQHF	many	NA	TRBV7-6	TRBJ1-5
TGTGCCAGCAGCTACCGCCCCACAGATACGCAGTATTTT	CASSYRPTDTQYF	NA	NA	TRBV28	TRBJ2-3
TGTGCCAGCAGCTCAGGACTAGCGGGTCCTACCGGGGAGCTGTTTTTT	CASSSGLAGPTGELFF	NA	TRBD2	TRBV7-3	TRBJ2-2
TGTGCCAGCTCACCCGGGGTCACTGACATGGGCACTGAAGCTTTCTTT	CASSPGVTDMGTEAFF	few	NA	TRBV18	TRBJ1-1
TGTGCCACCAGCGGAGAAACTAGCCGGCAGTTCTTC	CATSGETSRQFF	NA	NA	TRBV15	TRBJ2-1
TGCGCCAGCAGCCGGTCGCCTAGCGCCCGCACAGATACGCAGTATTTT	CASSRSPSARTDTQYF	few	NA	TRBV5-1	TRBJ2-3
TGTGCCAGCAGCTCAACCGGACACAAAAGGGGACCCCAGCATTTT	CASSSTGHKRGPQHF	few	NA	TRBV7-2	TRBJ1-5
TGTGCCAGCACCAGGACAGTTGGAGGCGATGGCTACACCTTC	CASTRTVGGDGYTF	once	NA	TRBV12-3/TRBV12-4	TRBJ1-2
TGCGCCAGCAGCCGTAAGACAGGGTCGGAGACCCAGTACTTC	CASSRKTGSETQYF	many	TRBD1	TRBV5-1	TRBJ2-5
TGTGCCAGCAGCAAGGACATAGCCAAAAACATTCAGTACTTC	CASSKDIAKNIQYF	few	NA	TRBV28	TRBJ2-4
TGCAGCGCCGGACGGGACAACGAACTGTTTTTT	CSAGRDNELFF	few	NA	TRBV29-1	TRBJ1-4
TGTGCCTGGCGCCGGGACAGGGGAGGAAATGAGCAGTTCTTC	CAWRRDRGGNEQFF	few	TRBD1	TRBV6-1	TRBJ2-1
TGTGCCAGCAGTCCTAGCTCCTACAATGAGCAGTTCTTC	CASSPSSYNEQFF	NA	NA	TRBV28	TRBJ2-1
TGCGCCAGCAGCCCGAATGGGGGCGGTGAAAAACTGTTTTTT	CASSPNGGGEKLFF	NA	NA	TRBV5-1	TRBJ1-4
TGTGCCATCAGTGAGGGGGGATCCTACGAGCAGTACTTC	CAISEGGSYEQYF	NA	NA	TRBV10-3	TRBJ2-7
TGTGCCAGCAGTCAAGACAGGGAGCACACCTTC	CASSQDREHTF	NA	TRBD1	TRBV12-3/TRBV12-4	TRBJ1-2
TGCGCCAGCAGCTCCGCCAGCTCCTACGAGCAGTACTTC	CASSSASSYEQYF	few	NA	TRBV5-1	TRBJ2-7
TGTGCCACCGGGGTCGGGGGAGGAACTGAAGCTTTCTTT	CATGVGGGTEAFF	few	NA	TRBV10-3	TRBJ1-1
TGTGCCAGCAGCAAAGGGGGGCTAGCGGGAAAGTCAATTGGTAATGAGCAGTTCTTC	CASSKGGLAGKSIGNEQFF	few	TRBD2	TRBV7-3	TRBJ2-1